This T cell receptor (beta chain) stems from a study of identical twins (dated by TCRdb to about 2016). Notes on the research overall: To test whether fetal clonotypes persist, this study deep-sequenced TCR alpha and beta repertoires from monozygotic twins, from unrelated adults of various ages, and from cord blood. To rule out contamination, replicate twin experiments were performed at different times with different library preparation protocols. Overall study outcomes, separate from this receptor: Zero-insertion analyses could be partly confounded by invariant T cells such as MAIT and iNKT, though diverse VJ usage argued against such confounding for most clonotypes. A weaker excess of twin sharing was found in beta out-of-frame sequences because the signal-to-noise ratio was lowered by fewer shared sequences. Fewer insertions were carried by abundant cord blood beta clonotypes, a similar but weaker trend appeared in young adult naive repertoires, and no such trend appeared in memory repertoires. Recombination models systematically underestimated out-of-frame TCR alpha sharing in monozygotic twins but agreed with sharing between unrelated individuals. Compared with coincidental sharing between unrelated individuals, out-of-frame TCR alpha sequences shared between twins had an excess of sequences with low generation probability. Because the same donors could not be followed over many years, the conclusions depended on cross-sectional statistical analysis.

Library preparation employed 5' RACE. The reads were generated on an Illumina HiSeq 2000. Template switching introduced a universal primer binding site; the final cDNA contained a unique molecular identifier, enabling accurate counting of TCR cDNA molecules. First-strand cDNA for TCR alpha and beta chains was synthesized from specific primers in the conserved constant-segment region. To control for contamination, every cDNA library carried two barcodes: a SMART-Mk sample barcode plus Illumina barcodes. TruSeq adapter sequences, together with Illumina sample barcodes, were added in two successive PCR steps. Sequencing of the TCR alpha and beta cDNA libraries was done on the Illumina HiSeq platform using custom primers. The source study handled its data this way. MiGEC processed the raw reads to extract unique molecular identifiers, while MiXCR was used to determine the CDR3 positions. Recombination models were inferred per individual with the repgenHMM and IGoR tools using an EM algorithm. Shared clonotypes were analyzed with the tcR package in R, and sharing was normalized by the product of cloneset sizes. To study raw recombination without the effects of thymic and clonal selection, out-of-frame nonproductive sequences were analyzed. TCRdb ran its own pipeline on the public reads, namely fastp trimming at Q25 and MiXCR clone calling, and kept in-frame beta chains. Each record represents a unique CDR3 protein, reported with the most common genes and DNA among its rows. In this record, the V and J calls reflect TCRdb's handling and not the investigators' own analysis. For this sample there are approximately 1.8 million distinct CDR3 sequences; around a third appear just once. The ten largest clones capture more than 0.25% of the sample.

Comments on this clonotype: The target of this receptor is not known. There are no base qualities to consult, and no much larger clone falls within one base.

All donors were healthy Caucasians. The germline V gene (reference sequence) provides CDR1 SGHAT and CDR2 FQDESV. At the junction V is shortened by 4 bases and J by 7 bases, with 11 bases in between. Its CDR3 holds 13 amino acids, cysteine through phenylalanine. Left in the record is the CDR3 DNA by itself, 39 bases read in frame from the first base. This receptor chain uses TRBV11-1 and TRBJ1-3, with TRBD1 perhaps the D gene, on 6 matching bases. The sequence was obtained from a newborn girl in good health. The material sequenced was cord blood. CDR3 loop: CASSSPQGNTIYF. DNA sequence: TGTGCCAGCAGCTCTCCTCAGGGGAACACCATATATTTT.